The clone carrying this T cell receptor beta chain ranks as medium-sized (0.01 to 0.1%) in terms of frequency. Its antigen is as yet unknown. The read ends 3 residues before the CDR3 terminus; that terminus is restored from the germline J gene. The repertoire was sequenced with immunoSEQ multiplex PCR; TCRdb's copy has only in-frame clones and lacks some. The table for this sample gives over 9,000 clones. The sample comes from a study of T cells in women clearing cervical HPV infection. V was clipped by 5 bases and J by 0 bases, with 12 bases between them. Germline assignment: CDR1 LNHDA and CDR2 SQIVND (reference sequence). The CDR3 sequence is 15 residues long. Study-level points and caveats: Each sample's T-cell count was unknown, possibly confounding richness.

The sample taken for sequencing was blood buffy coat. J is TRBJ2-3 and V is TRBV19, with a weak D call TRBD1 (6 bases). The TCR sequence derives from a woman aged 18 to 75 with a cervical HPV16 infection that either progressed to CIN3+ or cleared (not recorded which). CDR3 region: CASSPWTDSTDTQYF. CDR3 DNA (partial): TGTGCCAGTAGTCCATGGACAGATAGCACAGATACG.